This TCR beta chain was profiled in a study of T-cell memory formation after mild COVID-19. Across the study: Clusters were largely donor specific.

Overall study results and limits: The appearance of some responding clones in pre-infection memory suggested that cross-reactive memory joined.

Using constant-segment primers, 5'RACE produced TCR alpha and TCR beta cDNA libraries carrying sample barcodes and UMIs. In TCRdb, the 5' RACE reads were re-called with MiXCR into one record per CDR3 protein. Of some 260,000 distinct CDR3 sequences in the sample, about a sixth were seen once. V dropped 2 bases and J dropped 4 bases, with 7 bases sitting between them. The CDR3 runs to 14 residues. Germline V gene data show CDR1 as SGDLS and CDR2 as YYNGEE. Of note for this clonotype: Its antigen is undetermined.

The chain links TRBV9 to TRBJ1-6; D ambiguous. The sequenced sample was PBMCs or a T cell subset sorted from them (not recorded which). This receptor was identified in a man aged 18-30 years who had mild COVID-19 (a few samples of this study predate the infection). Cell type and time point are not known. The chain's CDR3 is CASSVRNYNSPLHF. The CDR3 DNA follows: TGTGCCAGCAGCGTCCGCAATTATAATTCACCCCTCCACTTT.